Listed below are T cell receptor beta chains from one sample, sequenced in a study of cytomegalovirus exposure and HLA in healthy donors. Profiling relied on immunoSEQ multiplex PCR, and the TCRdb table lists in-frame clones only, not all of them. The data show approximately 130,000 clones, roughly 82% seen once. The sequencing sample was made of PBMCs. The origin of the receptors is a woman aged 40 to 55 in good health and CMV-seropositive. Each CDR3 is given with its conserved first and last residue. The D gene is left open where the match is weak. A row's size may be missing; if present it is once, few, many or a size class.

d_call: -
clone_size: -
j_call: TRBJ2-7
v_call: TRBV9
cdr3_aa: CASSPGLLYEQYF
cdr3_nt: TGTGCCAGCAGCCCCGGACTCCTGTACGAGCAGTACTTC

d_call: -
clone_size: -
j_call: TRBJ1-2
v_call: TRBV4-3
cdr3_aa: CASSQDALRLNYGYTF
cdr3_nt: TGCGCCAGCAGCCAAGATGCTCTGCGTCTTAACTATGGCTACACCTTC

d_call: -
clone_size: -
j_call: TRBJ1-1
v_call: TRBV28
cdr3_aa: CASSLPTEAFF
cdr3_nt: TGTGCCAGCAGTCTGCCGACAGAAGCTTTCTTT

d_call: TRBD1
clone_size: -
j_call: TRBJ2-5
v_call: TRBV5-4
cdr3_aa: CASRGQGRDRETQYF
cdr3_nt: TGTGCCAGCCGGGGACAGGGGAGGGACAGAGAGACCCAGTACTTC

d_call: -
clone_size: -
j_call: TRBJ1-5
v_call: TRBV4-3
cdr3_aa: CASSQDRGRQPQHF
cdr3_nt: TGCGCCAGCAGCCAAGACAGGGGCCGGCAGCCCCAGCATTTT

d_call: TRBD1
clone_size: -
j_call: TRBJ2-6
v_call: TRBV7-6
cdr3_aa: CASSLSPTGAGANVLTF
cdr3_nt: TGTGCCAGCAGCTTATCCCCTACAGGGGCCGGGGCCAACGTCCTGACTTTC

d_call: -
clone_size: -
j_call: TRBJ1-2
v_call: TRBV6-6
cdr3_aa: CASRTVNNYGYTF
cdr3_nt: TGTGCCAGCCGGACTGTCAATAACTATGGCTACACCTTC

d_call: TRBD1
clone_size: -
j_call: TRBJ1-3
v_call: TRBV6-1
cdr3_aa: CASSHRGHSGNTIYF
cdr3_nt: TGTGCCAGCAGCCACAGGGGGCACTCTGGAAACACCATATATTTT

d_call: -
clone_size: -
j_call: TRBJ1-1
v_call: TRBV10-3
cdr3_aa: CAISEAAQGEAFF
cdr3_nt: TGTGCCATCAGTGAGGCAGCCCAGGGGGAAGCTTTCTTT

d_call: TRBD2
clone_size: -
j_call: TRBJ2-3
v_call: TRBV18
cdr3_aa: CASSPIPRGTATDTQYF
cdr3_nt: TGTGCCAGCTCACCCATACCGCGGGGGACCGCCACAGATACGCAGTATTTT

d_call: TRBD2
clone_size: -
j_call: TRBJ2-3
v_call: TRBV4-2
cdr3_aa: CASSPRTSATDTQYF
cdr3_nt: TGTGCCAGCAGCCCCCGGACTAGCGCGACAGATACGCAGTATTTT

d_call: TRBD1
clone_size: -
j_call: TRBJ2-3
v_call: TRBV18
cdr3_aa: CASSPQGAGADTQYF
cdr3_nt: TGTGCCAGCTCACCACAGGGGGCAGGTGCAGATACGCAGTATTTT

d_call: -
clone_size: -
j_call: TRBJ2-5
v_call: TRBV29-1
cdr3_aa: CTILDGGTRETQYF
cdr3_nt: TGCACCATCCTAGACGGAGGCACAAGAGAGACCCAGTACTTC

d_call: TRBD1
clone_size: -
j_call: TRBJ2-5
v_call: TRBV7-9
cdr3_aa: CASSSGQGQETQYF
cdr3_nt: TGTGCCAGCAGCTCGGGACAGGGACAAGAGACCCAGTACTTC

d_call: TRBD1
clone_size: -
j_call: TRBJ1-6
v_call: TRBV10-3
cdr3_aa: CAISVRTGGESPLHF
cdr3_nt: TGTGCCATCAGTGTCCGGACAGGGGGCGAATCACCCCTCCACTTT

d_call: TRBD1
clone_size: -
j_call: TRBJ1-1
v_call: TRBV9
cdr3_aa: CASSGPDRGGTEAFF
cdr3_nt: TGTGCCAGCAGCGGCCCGGACAGGGGGGGTACTGAAGCTTTCTTT

d_call: -
clone_size: few
j_call: TRBJ2-6
v_call: TRBV6-1
cdr3_aa: CASSEQADANVLTF
cdr3_nt: TGTGCCAGCAGTGAACAGGCTGACGCCAACGTCCTGACTTTC

d_call: -
clone_size: once
j_call: TRBJ2-3
v_call: TRBV7-8
cdr3_aa: CASIQGAGTADTQYF
cdr3_nt: TGTGCCAGCATCCAAGGGGCGGGGACAGCAGATACGCAGTATTTT

d_call: TRBD1
clone_size: few
j_call: TRBJ1-1
v_call: TRBV6-1
cdr3_aa: CASSPGQVSEAFF
cdr3_nt: TGTGCCAGCAGTCCGGGACAGGTGAGTGAAGCTTTCTTT

d_call: -
clone_size: -
j_call: TRBJ2-7
v_call: TRBV6-1
cdr3_aa: CASRAFGGFAEQYF
cdr3_nt: TGTGCCAGCAGAGCTTTTGGGGGGTTCGCCGAGCAGTACTTC

d_call: TRBD2
clone_size: -
j_call: TRBJ2-7
v_call: TRBV5-4
cdr3_aa: CASSLLAGSLEQYF
cdr3_nt: TGTGCCAGCAGCTTGCTAGCGGGGTCCCTGGAGCAGTACTTC

d_call: -
clone_size: -
j_call: TRBJ2-3
v_call: TRBV28
cdr3_aa: CASSSPGLWAYTQYF
cdr3_nt: TGTGCCAGCAGTTCTCCGGGACTCTGGGCTTATACGCAGTATTTT

d_call: TRBD1
clone_size: -
j_call: TRBJ2-7
v_call: TRBV30
cdr3_aa: CAWDFEGAYEQYF
cdr3_nt: TGTGCCTGGGACTTCGAGGGGGCTTACGAGCAGTACTTC

d_call: -
clone_size: -
j_call: TRBJ2-2
v_call: TRBV6-5
cdr3_aa: CASSFNEGLIGELFF
cdr3_nt: TGTGCCAGCAGTTTCAACGAGGGTCTCATCGGGGAGCTGTTTTTT

d_call: -
clone_size: -
j_call: TRBJ2-5
v_call: TRBV10-3
cdr3_aa: CAISVGGVGEETQYF
cdr3_nt: TGTGCCATCAGTGTTGGAGGGGTGGGCGAAGAGACCCAGTACTTC

d_call: TRBD1
clone_size: -
j_call: TRBJ2-2
v_call: TRBV9
cdr3_aa: CASSVGDRAGELFF
cdr3_nt: TGTGCCAGCAGCGTAGGGGACAGGGCCGGGGAGCTGTTTTTT

d_call: -
clone_size: -
j_call: TRBJ2-7
v_call: TRBV5-4
cdr3_aa: CASSLAGSSSYEQYF
cdr3_nt: TGTGCCAGCAGCTTGGCGGGGTCCAGCTCCTACGAGCAGTACTTC

d_call: -
clone_size: -
j_call: TRBJ2-5
v_call: TRBV7-3
cdr3_aa: CASSLTGHETQYF
cdr3_nt: TGTGCCAGCAGCCTCACAGGGCACGAGACCCAGTACTTC

d_call: TRBD1
clone_size: few
j_call: TRBJ2-7
v_call: TRBV6-6
cdr3_aa: CASSDRESLRYEQYF
cdr3_nt: TGTGCCAGCAGCGACAGGGAGAGTCTTCGCTACGAGCAGTACTTC

d_call: TRBD1
clone_size: -
j_call: TRBJ1-1
v_call: TRBV7-2
cdr3_aa: CASRYLSGTGGMNTEAFF
cdr3_nt: TGTGCCAGCAGATATCTTTCCGGGACAGGGGGAATGAACACTGAAGCTTTCTTT

d_call: TRBD1
clone_size: -
j_call: TRBJ1-4
v_call: TRBV19
cdr3_aa: CASTLPGTGTEKLFF
cdr3_nt: TGTGCCAGTACCTTACCCGGGACAGGGACCGAAAAACTGTTTTTT

d_call: -
clone_size: -
j_call: TRBJ2-7
v_call: TRBV21-1
cdr3_aa: CASSKSGIEQYF
cdr3_nt: TGTGCCAGCAGCAAATCGGGGATCGAGCAGTACTTC

d_call: -
clone_size: -
j_call: TRBJ2-6
v_call: TRBV2
cdr3_aa: CASRTGPGANVLTF
cdr3_nt: TGTGCCAGCAGAACAGGGCCTGGGGCCAACGTCCTGACTTTC

d_call: TRBD1
clone_size: -
j_call: TRBJ1-2
v_call: TRBV7-9
cdr3_aa: CASSLQDRAYGYTF
cdr3_nt: TGTGCCAGCAGCTTACAAGACAGGGCCTATGGCTACACCTTC

d_call: TRBD1
clone_size: -
j_call: TRBJ2-7
v_call: TRBV29-1
cdr3_aa: CSVGQGSSYEQYF
cdr3_nt: TGCAGCGTTGGACAGGGTAGTTCCTACGAGCAGTACTTC

d_call: -
clone_size: -
j_call: TRBJ2-2
v_call: TRBV7-3
cdr3_aa: CASSPRTLTGELFF
cdr3_nt: TGTGCCAGCAGCCCACGGACATTAACCGGGGAGCTGTTTTTT

d_call: -
clone_size: -
j_call: TRBJ1-1
v_call: TRBV5-1
cdr3_aa: CASSLEEEMNTEAFF
cdr3_nt: TGCGCCAGCAGCTTGGAGGAGGAAATGAACACTGAAGCTTTCTTT

d_call: TRBD1
clone_size: -
j_call: TRBJ1-2
v_call: TRBV7-2
cdr3_aa: CASSPIAGQDYGYTF
cdr3_nt: TGTGCCAGCAGCCCTATCGCGGGACAGGACTATGGCTACACCTTC

d_call: -
clone_size: -
j_call: TRBJ1-2
v_call: TRBV7-2
cdr3_aa: CASSLTGNGYTF
cdr3_nt: TGTGCCAGCAGCTTGACAGGAAATGGCTACACCTTC

d_call: TRBD1
clone_size: -
j_call: TRBJ1-3
v_call: TRBV18
cdr3_aa: CASSPDRVLGNTIYF
cdr3_nt: TGTGCCAGCTCTCCGGACAGGGTCCTTGGAAACACCATATATTTT

d_call: TRBD1
clone_size: -
j_call: TRBJ2-7
v_call: TRBV18
cdr3_aa: CASSPPGQGLHEQYF
cdr3_nt: TGTGCCAGCTCACCACCGGGACAGGGTCTCCACGAGCAGTACTTC

d_call: TRBD1
clone_size: -
j_call: TRBJ2-1
v_call: TRBV11-1
cdr3_aa: CASSPFRDRVFNEQFF
cdr3_nt: TGTGCCAGCAGCCCATTCCGGGACAGGGTCTTCAATGAGCAGTTCTTC

d_call: -
clone_size: -
j_call: TRBJ2-7
v_call: TRBV6-4
cdr3_aa: CASSPGDSYEQYF
cdr3_nt: TGTGCCAGCAGCCCGGGGGATTCCTACGAGCAGTACTTC

d_call: -
clone_size: once
j_call: TRBJ2-1
v_call: TRBV5-1
cdr3_aa: CASSLTPVGRDYNEQFF
cdr3_nt: TGCGCCAGCAGCTTAACTCCCGTGGGCAGGGATTACAATGAGCAGTTCTTC

d_call: -
clone_size: -
j_call: TRBJ1-5
v_call: TRBV12-2
cdr3_aa: CASRFRNRGNQPQHF
cdr3_nt: TGTGCAAGTCGCTTTCGGAACAGGGGCAATCAGCCCCAGCATTTT

d_call: -
clone_size: -
j_call: TRBJ2-5
v_call: TRBV7-2
cdr3_aa: CASSVGGNQETQYF
cdr3_nt: TGTGCCAGCAGCGTGGGGGGAAATCAAGAGACCCAGTACTTC

d_call: -
clone_size: -
j_call: TRBJ2-3
v_call: TRBV7-7
cdr3_aa: CASSLAEADTQYF
cdr3_nt: TGTGCTAGCAGCTTAGCTGAGGCAGATACGCAGTATTTT

d_call: -
clone_size: -
j_call: TRBJ2-7
v_call: TRBV7-9
cdr3_aa: CASSPEGRYEQYF
cdr3_nt: TGTGCCAGCAGCCCAGAGGGCCGCTACGAGCAGTACTTC

d_call: -
clone_size: -
j_call: TRBJ1-6
v_call: TRBV7-2
cdr3_aa: CASTLRQGNSPLHF
cdr3_nt: TGTGCCAGCACCCTTCGGCAGGGGAATTCACCCCTCCACTTT

d_call: -
clone_size: -
j_call: TRBJ2-5
v_call: TRBV5-6
cdr3_aa: CASSFRVLYQETQYF
cdr3_nt: TGTGCCAGCAGCTTCAGGGTTTTGTACCAAGAGACCCAGTACTTC

d_call: -
clone_size: -
j_call: TRBJ2-5
v_call: TRBV30
cdr3_aa: CAWRWGPNQETQYF
cdr3_nt: TGTGCCTGGAGGTGGGGGCCGAATCAAGAGACCCAGTACTTC

d_call: TRBD2
clone_size: -
j_call: TRBJ2-1
v_call: TRBV7-3
cdr3_aa: CASSFPNATSGGVISYNEQFF
cdr3_nt: TGTGCCAGCAGCTTCCCCAACGCCACTAGCGGGGGGGTCATCTCCTACAATGAGCAGTTCTTC